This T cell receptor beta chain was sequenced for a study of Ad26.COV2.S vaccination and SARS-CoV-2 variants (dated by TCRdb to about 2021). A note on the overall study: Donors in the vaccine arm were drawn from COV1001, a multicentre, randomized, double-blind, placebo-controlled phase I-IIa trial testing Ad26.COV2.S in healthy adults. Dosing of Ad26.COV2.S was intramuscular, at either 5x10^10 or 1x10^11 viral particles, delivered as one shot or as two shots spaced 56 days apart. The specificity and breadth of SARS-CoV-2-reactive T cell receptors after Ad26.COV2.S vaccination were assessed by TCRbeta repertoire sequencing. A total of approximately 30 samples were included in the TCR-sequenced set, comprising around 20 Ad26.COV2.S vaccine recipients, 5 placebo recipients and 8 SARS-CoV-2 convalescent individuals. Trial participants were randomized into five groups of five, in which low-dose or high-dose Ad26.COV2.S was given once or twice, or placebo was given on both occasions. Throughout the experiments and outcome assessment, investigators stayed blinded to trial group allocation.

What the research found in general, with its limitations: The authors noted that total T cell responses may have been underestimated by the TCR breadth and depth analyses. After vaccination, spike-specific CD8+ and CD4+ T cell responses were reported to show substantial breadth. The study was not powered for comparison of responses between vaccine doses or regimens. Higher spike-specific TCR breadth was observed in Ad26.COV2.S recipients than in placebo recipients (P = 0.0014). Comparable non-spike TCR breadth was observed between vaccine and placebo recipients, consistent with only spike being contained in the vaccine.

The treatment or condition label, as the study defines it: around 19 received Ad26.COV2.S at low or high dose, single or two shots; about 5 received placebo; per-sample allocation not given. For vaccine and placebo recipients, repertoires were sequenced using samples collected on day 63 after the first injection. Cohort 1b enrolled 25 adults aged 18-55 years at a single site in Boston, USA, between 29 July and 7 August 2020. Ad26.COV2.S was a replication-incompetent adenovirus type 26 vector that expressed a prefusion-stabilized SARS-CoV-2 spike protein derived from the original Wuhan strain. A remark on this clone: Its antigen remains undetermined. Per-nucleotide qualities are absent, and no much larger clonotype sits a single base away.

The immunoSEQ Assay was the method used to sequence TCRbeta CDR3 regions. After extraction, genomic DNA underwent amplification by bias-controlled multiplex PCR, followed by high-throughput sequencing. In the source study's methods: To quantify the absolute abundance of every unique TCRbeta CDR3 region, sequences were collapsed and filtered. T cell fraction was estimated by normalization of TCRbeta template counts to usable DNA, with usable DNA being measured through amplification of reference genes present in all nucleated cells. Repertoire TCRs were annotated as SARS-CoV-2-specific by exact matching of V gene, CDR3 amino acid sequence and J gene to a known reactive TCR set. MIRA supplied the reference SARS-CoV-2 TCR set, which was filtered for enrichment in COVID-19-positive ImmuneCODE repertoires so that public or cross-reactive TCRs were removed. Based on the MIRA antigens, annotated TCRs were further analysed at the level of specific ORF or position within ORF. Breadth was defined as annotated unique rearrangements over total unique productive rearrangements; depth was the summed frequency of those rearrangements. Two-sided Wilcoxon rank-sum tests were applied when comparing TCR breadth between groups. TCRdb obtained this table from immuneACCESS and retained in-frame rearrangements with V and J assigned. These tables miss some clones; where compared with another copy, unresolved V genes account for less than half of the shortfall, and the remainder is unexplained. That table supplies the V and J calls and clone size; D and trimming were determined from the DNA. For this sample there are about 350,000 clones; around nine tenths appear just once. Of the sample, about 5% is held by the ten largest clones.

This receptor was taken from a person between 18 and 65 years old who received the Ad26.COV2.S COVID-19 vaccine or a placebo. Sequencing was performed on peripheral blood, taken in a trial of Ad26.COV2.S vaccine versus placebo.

The DNA sequence is as follows: TGTGCCAGCAGTTCCCGGGGAGTAGGTTCACCCCTCCACTTT. This translates into CASSSRGVGSPLHF. The V and J segments used are TRBV6-5 and TRBJ1-6, with the D gene too uncertain to name. Spanning cysteine to phenylalanine, the CDR3 consists of 14 amino acids. CDR3 DNA is the only sequence kept; it has 42 bases, read in frame from the first base. V loses 4 bases, J loses 9 bases, and the germline ends lie 13 bases apart. Per the germline V gene, MNHEY is the CDR1 and SVGAGI is the CDR2.